This is a list of T cell receptor beta chains from one sample in a study of OX40 agonist ivuxolimab in advanced cancers. Some clones are missing from TCRdb's copy, which holds only in-frame ones; the method was immunoSEQ multiplex PCR. The profile shows 77,000 or so clones, around 94% of them singletons. The input for sequencing was CD4+ or CD8+ T cells sorted from blood, taken in a trial of the OX40 agonist ivuxolimab. These TCRs come from an adult with an advanced solid tumor such as melanoma, head and neck, liver or kidney cancer. Both conserved end residues are part of each CDR3. A D gene is named only where the DNA matches it firmly. Part of the rows lack a size; the others show once, few, many or a class for expanded clones.

abundance: .; v_gene: TRBV5-8; j_gene: TRBJ1-6; d_gene: TRBD1; CDR3aa: CASSSHRGYNSPLHF; CDR3nt: TGTGCCAGCAGCTCCCACAGGGGATATAATTCACCCCTCCACTTT
abundance: .; v_gene: TRBV12-5; j_gene: TRBJ2-1; d_gene: .; CDR3aa: CASGPGGPEFF; CDR3nt: TGTGCTAGTGGTCCCGGGGGGCCCGAGTTCTTC
abundance: .; v_gene: TRBV19; j_gene: TRBJ2-7; d_gene: .; CDR3aa: CASSPSSGQGSEQYF; CDR3nt: TGTGCCAGTAGCCCTTCCTCAGGGCAGGGGTCCGAGCAGTACTTC
abundance: .; v_gene: TRBV27; j_gene: TRBJ2-7; d_gene: .; CDR3aa: CASSGSSYEQYF; CDR3nt: TGTGCCAGCAGCGGCAGCTCCTACGAGCAGTACTTC
abundance: .; v_gene: TRBV6-5; j_gene: TRBJ1-1; d_gene: .; CDR3aa: CASSTSEGTEAFF; CDR3nt: TGTGCCAGCAGTACAAGCGAGGGCACTGAAGCTTTCTTT
abundance: once; v_gene: TRBV27; j_gene: TRBJ2-5; d_gene: .; CDR3aa: CASSSPGPQETQYF; CDR3nt: TGTGCCAGCAGTTCACCCGGCCCCCAAGAGACCCAGTACTTC
abundance: .; v_gene: TRBV5-6; j_gene: TRBJ1-1; d_gene: .; CDR3aa: CASSLRAWARNTEAFF; CDR3nt: TGTGCCAGCAGCTTAAGGGCTTGGGCGAGGAACACTGAAGCTTTCTTT
abundance: once; v_gene: TRBV18; j_gene: TRBJ2-7; d_gene: .; CDR3aa: CASSPTSSGSYEQYF; CDR3nt: TGTGCCAGCTCCCCTACTAGCTCCGGCTCCTACGAGCAGTACTTC
abundance: .; v_gene: TRBV11-2; j_gene: TRBJ1-1; d_gene: TRBD1; CDR3aa: CASSFTGGAGGFF; CDR3nt: TGTGCCAGCAGCTTTACAGGGGGCGCGGGTGGTTTCTTT
abundance: .; v_gene: TRBV14; j_gene: TRBJ2-5; d_gene: .; CDR3aa: CASSQWGETQYF; CDR3nt: TGTGCCAGCAGCCAATGGGGGGAGACCCAGTACTTC
abundance: .; v_gene: TRBV19; j_gene: TRBJ1-5; d_gene: .; CDR3aa: CASSYGGGEGNQPQHF; CDR3nt: TGTGCCAGTAGTTACGGAGGGGGGGAGGGCAATCAGCCCCAGCATTTT
abundance: once; v_gene: TRBV7-2; j_gene: TRBJ1-3; d_gene: .; CDR3aa: CASSLDGGIGNTIYF; CDR3nt: TGTGCCAGCAGCTTAGACGGCGGAATTGGAAACACCATATATTTT
abundance: .; v_gene: TRBV7-9; j_gene: TRBJ2-7; d_gene: TRBD1; CDR3aa: CASSFGGTGAYEQYF; CDR3nt: TGTGCCAGCAGCTTTGGGGGGACAGGGGCCTACGAGCAGTACTTC
abundance: .; v_gene: TRBV4-1; j_gene: TRBJ2-2; d_gene: .; CDR3aa: CASSQDRGGELFF; CDR3nt: TGCGCCAGCAGCCAAGATAGGGGCGGGGAGCTGTTTTTT
abundance: .; v_gene: TRBV6-5; j_gene: TRBJ1-5; d_gene: .; CDR3aa: CASSFSWTVDQPQHF; CDR3nt: TGTGCCAGCAGTTTTTCGTGGACCGTGGACCAGCCCCAGCATTTT
abundance: once; v_gene: TRBV27; j_gene: TRBJ2-3; d_gene: .; CDR3aa: CASTRQGVTDTQYF; CDR3nt: TGTGCCAGCACCCGGCAAGGGGTCACAGATACGCAGTATTTT
abundance: .; v_gene: TRBV6-5; j_gene: TRBJ2-7; d_gene: TRBD1; CDR3aa: CASSHSTGNYEQYF; CDR3nt: TGTGCCAGCAGTCATTCGACAGGGAACTACGAGCAGTACTTC
abundance: .; v_gene: TRBV14; j_gene: TRBJ2-2; d_gene: TRBD1; CDR3aa: CASSQDWTGAATGELFF; CDR3nt: TGTGCCAGCAGCCAAGATTGGACAGGGGCCGCAACCGGGGAGCTGTTTTTT
abundance: .; v_gene: TRBV7-9; j_gene: TRBJ2-1; d_gene: TRBD1; CDR3aa: CASSLTGGDSSYNEQFF; CDR3nt: TGTGCCAGCAGCTTGACAGGTGGGGACAGCTCCTACAATGAGCAGTTCTTC
abundance: once; v_gene: TRBV10-3; j_gene: TRBJ1-1; d_gene: .; CDR3aa: CAIRPPSGGSNTEAFF; CDR3nt: TGTGCCATCAGGCCCCCATCCGGGGGATCGAACACTGAAGCTTTCTTT
abundance: .; v_gene: TRBV10-1; j_gene: TRBJ1-1; d_gene: .; CDR3aa: CASSETQLNTEAFF; CDR3nt: TGCGCCAGCAGTGAGACACAGCTGAATACTGAAGCTTTCTTT
abundance: .; v_gene: TRBV6-5; j_gene: TRBJ1-1; d_gene: .; CDR3aa: CASSLTGWNTEAFF; CDR3nt: TGTGCCAGCAGCTTGACGGGGTGGAACACTGAAGCTTTCTTT
abundance: .; v_gene: TRBV5-6; j_gene: TRBJ2-2; d_gene: TRBD2; CDR3aa: CASSLTSGGRVGELFF; CDR3nt: TGTGCCAGCAGCCTGACTAGCGGTGGGAGAGTCGGGGAGCTGTTTTTT
abundance: .; v_gene: TRBV6-5; j_gene: TRBJ1-2; d_gene: .; CDR3aa: CASTYFVGSNYGYTF; CDR3nt: TGTGCCAGCACCTACTTCGTGGGTAGCAACTATGGCTACACCTTC
abundance: once; v_gene: TRBV7-6; j_gene: TRBJ2-3; d_gene: .; CDR3aa: CASSVERAPDTQYF; CDR3nt: TGTGCCAGCAGCGTGGAGAGGGCCCCAGATACGCAGTATTTT
abundance: .; v_gene: TRBV7-3; j_gene: TRBJ2-3; d_gene: TRBD2; CDR3aa: CASSLTAGVLDTQYF; CDR3nt: TGTGCCAGCAGCTTAACAGCGGGAGTGTTAGATACGCAGTATTTT
abundance: .; v_gene: TRBV12-5; j_gene: TRBJ1-2; d_gene: .; CDR3aa: CASGFQTAGATYGYTF; CDR3nt: TGTGCTAGTGGTTTTCAAACGGCAGGGGCGACCTATGGCTACACCTTC
abundance: .; v_gene: TRBV28; j_gene: TRBJ1-1; d_gene: TRBD1; CDR3aa: CASSLTGWLLDTEAFF; CDR3nt: TGTGCCAGCAGTCTGACAGGGTGGTTGTTGGACACTGAAGCTTTCTTT
abundance: .; v_gene: TRBV9; j_gene: TRBJ2-7; d_gene: .; CDR3aa: CASSPLRDYEQYF; CDR3nt: TGTGCCAGCAGCCCCCTCCGGGACTACGAGCAGTACTTC
abundance: .; v_gene: TRBV28; j_gene: TRBJ2-7; d_gene: TRBD1; CDR3aa: CASSPTGSSYEQYF; CDR3nt: TGTGCCAGCAGTCCGACAGGGAGCTCCTACGAGCAGTACTTC
abundance: .; v_gene: TRBV4-3; j_gene: TRBJ2-1; d_gene: TRBD1; CDR3aa: CASSQDIGTGFYNEQFF; CDR3nt: TGCGCCAGCAGTCAAGATATCGGGACAGGATTCTACAATGAGCAGTTCTTC
abundance: .; v_gene: TRBV7-9; j_gene: TRBJ2-1; d_gene: .; CDR3aa: CASSLEASPYNEQFF; CDR3nt: TGTGCCAGCAGCCTCGAGGCTAGCCCATACAATGAGCAGTTCTTC
abundance: .; v_gene: TRBV11-2; j_gene: TRBJ2-1; d_gene: TRBD2; CDR3aa: CASSLGRVVGGEGEQFF; CDR3nt: TGTGCCAGCAGCTTAGGCAGGGTCGTCGGCGGGGAGGGTGAGCAGTTCTTC
abundance: .; v_gene: TRBV7-2; j_gene: TRBJ2-7; d_gene: TRBD1; CDR3aa: CASGPRDRSYEQYF; CDR3nt: TGTGCCAGCGGACCCCGGGACAGAAGCTACGAGCAGTACTTC
abundance: .; v_gene: TRBV11-1; j_gene: TRBJ2-3; d_gene: TRBD2; CDR3aa: CASPDTSGNPTDTQYF; CDR3nt: TGTGCCAGCCCCGATACTAGCGGAAATCCAACAGATACGCAGTATTTT
abundance: .; v_gene: TRBV6-5; j_gene: TRBJ2-1; d_gene: .; CDR3aa: CASSRGDGEQFF; CDR3nt: TGTGCCAGCAGTCGGGGAGACGGTGAGCAGTTCTTC
abundance: .; v_gene: TRBV7-6; j_gene: TRBJ1-2; d_gene: .; CDR3aa: CASSLSGGYGYTF; CDR3nt: TGTGCCAGCAGCTTATCTGGGGGCTATGGCTACACCTTC
abundance: once; v_gene: TRBV18; j_gene: TRBJ2-7; d_gene: TRBD1; CDR3aa: CASSPPDRAAFYEQYF; CDR3nt: TGTGCCAGCTCACCACCCGACAGGGCTGCATTTTACGAGCAGTACTTC
abundance: .; v_gene: TRBV19; j_gene: TRBJ2-7; d_gene: TRBD1; CDR3aa: CASTAGTGGSYEQYF; CDR3nt: TGTGCCAGTACCGCAGGAACAGGGGGCTCCTACGAGCAGTACTTC
abundance: .; v_gene: TRBV4-1; j_gene: TRBJ2-7; d_gene: TRBD2; CDR3aa: CASSKSGRPYEQYF; CDR3nt: TGCGCCAGCAGCAAGAGCGGGAGGCCCTACGAGCAGTACTTC
abundance: .; v_gene: TRBV6-5; j_gene: TRBJ1-1; d_gene: .; CDR3aa: CASSPPSRTEAFF; CDR3nt: TGTGCCAGCAGCCCCCCAAGTAGGACTGAAGCTTTCTTT
abundance: .; v_gene: TRBV27; j_gene: TRBJ1-1; d_gene: .; CDR3aa: CASSLDGGTLNTEAFF; CDR3nt: TGTGCCAGCAGTTTAGATGGGGGTACGTTGAACACTGAAGCTTTCTTT
abundance: .; v_gene: TRBV19; j_gene: TRBJ1-2; d_gene: .; CDR3aa: CASSIGGSYYGYTF; CDR3nt: TGTGCCAGTAGTATAGGCGGGTCCTACTATGGCTACACCTTC
abundance: .; v_gene: TRBV27; j_gene: TRBJ2-2; d_gene: TRBD2; CDR3aa: CASSLAGVNTGELFF; CDR3nt: TGTGCCAGCAGTTTAGCGGGAGTAAACACCGGGGAGCTGTTTTTT
abundance: .; v_gene: TRBV7-8; j_gene: TRBJ1-2; d_gene: .; CDR3aa: CASSTSGEGYGYTF; CDR3nt: TGTGCCAGCAGCACCTCCGGGGAGGGGTATGGCTACACCTTC
abundance: .; v_gene: TRBV28; j_gene: TRBJ1-1; d_gene: .; CDR3aa: CASSWTGLENTEAFF; CDR3nt: TGTGCCAGCAGCTGGACCGGACTGGAGAACACTGAAGCTTTCTTT
abundance: .; v_gene: TRBV14; j_gene: TRBJ2-5; d_gene: TRBD2; CDR3aa: CASSQDDGLEAQYF; CDR3nt: TGTGCCAGCAGCCAAGATGATGGACTAGAGGCCCAGTACTTC
abundance: .; v_gene: TRBV5-1; j_gene: TRBJ1-2; d_gene: .; CDR3aa: CASSLDGNYGYTF; CDR3nt: TGCGCCAGCAGCCTGGACGGTAACTATGGCTACACCTTC
abundance: .; v_gene: TRBV5-6; j_gene: TRBJ2-1; d_gene: TRBD1; CDR3aa: CASTPPQGYNEQFF; CDR3nt: TGTGCCAGCACCCCGCCACAGGGGTACAATGAGCAGTTCTTC
abundance: .; v_gene: TRBV7-2; j_gene: TRBJ2-7; d_gene: .; CDR3aa: CASSSRGDPLHKGSYEQYF; CDR3nt: TGTGCCAGCAGCTCCAGGGGGGACCCCCTGCATAAAGGCTCCTACGAGCAGTACTTC
abundance: .; v_gene: TRBV6-5; j_gene: TRBJ1-3; d_gene: .; CDR3aa: CASLAGSGNTIYF; CDR3nt: TGTGCCAGCCTCGCGGGCTCTGGAAACACCATATATTTT
abundance: .; v_gene: TRBV4-1; j_gene: TRBJ2-7; d_gene: .; CDR3aa: CASSQDLMGSSYEQYF; CDR3nt: TGCGCCAGCAGCCAAGATCTCATGGGGTCCTCCTACGAGCAGTACTTC
abundance: .; v_gene: TRBV4-3; j_gene: TRBJ1-5; d_gene: .; CDR3aa: CASSPGVYGQPQHF; CDR3nt: TGCGCCAGCAGCCCGGGGGTTTATGGTCAGCCCCAGCATTTT
abundance: .; v_gene: TRBV9; j_gene: TRBJ1-4; d_gene: .; CDR3aa: CASSVAGDGEKLFF; CDR3nt: TGTGCCAGCAGCGTAGCGGGAGACGGTGAAAAACTGTTTTTT
abundance: .; v_gene: TRBV27; j_gene: TRBJ2-3; d_gene: TRBD2; CDR3aa: CASSYGAGSTDTQYF; CDR3nt: TGTGCCAGCAGTTATGGAGCGGGAAGCACAGATACGCAGTATTTT
abundance: .; v_gene: TRBV5-5; j_gene: TRBJ2-7; d_gene: .; CDR3aa: CASSLLGLTYEQYF; CDR3nt: TGTGCCAGCAGCTTGTTGGGGCTTACCTACGAGCAGTACTTC
abundance: once; v_gene: TRBV5-1; j_gene: TRBJ2-7; d_gene: .; CDR3aa: CASRERRDEQYF; CDR3nt: TGCGCCAGCAGGGAGCGGCGGGACGAGCAGTACTTC
abundance: .; v_gene: TRBV5-1; j_gene: TRBJ2-7; d_gene: .; CDR3aa: CASSGAGKYEQYF; CDR3nt: TGCGCCAGCTCCGGGGCAGGGAAGTACGAGCAGTACTTC
abundance: .; v_gene: TRBV7-9; j_gene: TRBJ2-7; d_gene: TRBD1; CDR3aa: CASSLEGQVSYEQYF; CDR3nt: TGTGCCAGCAGCCTAGAGGGACAGGTATCTTACGAGCAGTACTTC